Listed here are 25 T cell receptor beta chains from one sample, sequenced in a study of shared clonotypes between healthy human individuals. Sequencing was performed with immunoSEQ multiplex PCR; in TCRdb, only in-frame clones are kept and a portion is missing. The repertoire has more than 2,000,000 clones, more than 80% of them found once; the top ten carry 0.11% to 0.15%. Material for sequencing was naive CD4+ T cells sorted from blood. This sample's subset: CD45RA+ positively selected. Receptors were obtained from a man between 18 and 35 years old in good health.

The chain employs TRBV5-4 and TRBJ1-4; 7 nucleotides match TRBD1. Germline CDR1 SGHNT, CDR2 YYREEE (reference sequence). With V trimmed by 0 bases and J by 1 base, 3 bases remained unmatched. The CDR3 loop spans 16 amino acids. CDR3 amino acids: CASSLGGGGTNEKLFF. The CDR3 DNA is TGTGCCAGCAGCTTGGGAGGGGGCGGAACTAATGAAAAACTGTTTTTT.

The chain joins TRBV5-8 to TRBJ1-1; 10 nucleotides line up with TRBD1. The CDR3 runs 13 residues. Germline V gene lookup returns CDR1 SGHTS and CDR2 YDEGEE. V trimming: 2 bases; J trimming: 8 bases; junction bases outside the gene matches: 3. The CDR3 spells CASSFDRGREAFF. The DNA for the CDR3 is TGTGCCAGCAGCTTCGACAGGGGGCGAGAAGCTTTCTTT.

The CDR3 coding sequence is TGTGCCAGCAGCGTAGGGGCAGGAAAAAGAGATACGCAGTATTTT. Encoded protein: CASSVGAGKRDTQYF. The chain uses TRBV9 and TRBJ2-3; no clear D. The CDR3 has 15 residues. The germline CDR1 and CDR2 sequences are SGDLS and YYNGEE. The germline V and J ends were trimmed by 0 bases and 5 bases, with 13 bases remaining between them.

The chain recombines TRBV7-2 with TRBJ2-7; 9 bases align to TRBD2. With 4 bases clipped from V and 7 bases from J, the junction kept 11 bases outside the gene matches. CDR3 length: 15 residues. CDR1 is SGHTA and CDR2 is FQGNSA in the germline V gene. CDR3: CASSSRSSGVGEQYF. For the CDR3, the DNA is TGTGCCAGCAGCTCCCGGTCTAGCGGGGTGGGGGAGCAGTACTTC. Together with reference TRBV7-2 and TRBJ2-7, the CDR3 gives the full variable domain: GAGVSQSPSNKVTEKGKDVELRCDPISGHTALYWYRQSLGQGLEFLIYFQGNSAPDKSGLPSDRFSAERTGGSVSTLTIQRTQQEDSAVYLCASSSRSSGVGEQYFGPGTRLTVT.

The chain couples TRBV4-3 to TRBJ2-3; TRBD1 agrees at 7 bases. Germline V gene lookup returns CDR1 LGHNA and CDR2 YSLEER. Unmatched junction bases numbered 7, after V lost 4 bases and J lost 0 bases. The CDR3 consists of 16 residues. The CDR3 bases are TGCGCCAGCAGCCCTCAAGGGACAGTTAGCACAGATACGCAGTATTTT. Translated: CASSPQGTVSTDTQYF.

The chain couples TRBV28 to TRBJ2-1, with TRBD2 identical over 12 bases. The CDR3 consists of 14 residues. Germline V CDR1 and CDR2: MDHEN, SYDVKM. Germline trimming cut 5 bases from V and 11 bases from J; bases unmatched to any gene: 7. The CDR3 sequence is CASSLTSGGLQQFF. As DNA, the CDR3 is TGTGCCAGCAGTCTGACTAGCGGGGGACTTCAGCAGTTCTTC.

The chain links TRBV5-1 to TRBJ2-5; unclear D gene. Germline V gene lookup returns CDR1 SGHRS and CDR2 YFSETQ. This CDR3 has 13 residues. Trimming left V 5 bases short and J 1 base short, with 9 bases between. The CDR3 region has the DNA TGCGCCAGCAGATTTGGCAGCCAAGAGACCCAGTACTTC. Amino acid sequence: CASRFGSQETQYF.

The chain is built from TRBV30 and TRBJ2-5; 8 positions agree with TRBD1. The CDR3 contains 14 residues. Germline assignment: CDR1 GTSNPN and CDR2 SVGIG (reference sequence). Trimming took 2 bases from V and 1 from J; bases not matched to a gene: 3. The CDR3, as DNA: TGTGCCTGGAGTTTTACAGGGGGCCAAGAGACCCAGTACTTC. Protein sequence: CAWSFTGGQETQYF.

The chain carries TRBV5-6 and TRBJ2-7; weak D call: TRBD2 (5 bases). CDR3 length: 13 amino acids. Looked up from germline, CDR1 is SGHDT and CDR2 is YYEEEE. Trimming removed 2 bases at V and 3 bases at J, with 9 bases between. Here the CDR3 DNA reads TGTGCCAGCAGCTTCTCCGGGGTCTACGAGCAGTACTTC. Translation gives CASSFSGVYEQYF.

The genes are TRBV19 and TRBJ1-5; D is undetermined. V was cut by 6 bases and J by 7 bases, with 19 bases left in between. The CDR3 is 15 amino acids. Looked up from germline, CDR1 is LNHDA and CDR2 is SQIVND (reference sequence). The CDR3 reads CASRKSGAGAQPQHF. The CDR3 bases are TGTGCCAGTAGAAAATCAGGAGCAGGTGCCCAGCCCCAGCATTTT.

The genes are TRBV7-9 and TRBJ1-2; 9 bases fit TRBD1. The CDR3 consists of 16 residues. The germline V gene has CDR1 SEHNR and CDR2 FQNEAQ (reference sequence). After removal of 1 base from V and 8 bases from J, the junction contained 11 bases not matched to a gene. CDR3 coding DNA: TGTGCCAGCAGCTTAGGAGGACAGGGGACCTATGAAGGCTACACCTTC. Encoded protein: CASSLGGQGTYEGYTF.

The rearrangement uses TRBV11-2 and TRBJ2-2; the D is unclear. Germline V gives CDR1 SGHAT, CDR2 FQNNGV. Between the trimmed V and J ends, which lost 5 bases and 2 bases, there was a span of 18 bases. There are 17 residues in the CDR3. The CDR3: CASSLRALESNTGELFF. In nucleotides, the CDR3 is TGTGCCAGCAGCCTAAGGGCCCTAGAGAGTAACACCGGGGAGCTGTTTTTT.

The CDR3 loop is CATSRAGTSVEKTQYF. The CDR3 nucleotides are TGTGCCACCAGCAGAGCCGGGACTAGCGTTGAGAAGACCCAGTACTTC. The J gene is TRBJ2-5, the V gene TRBV15, with 10 nucleotides matching TRBD2. The CDR3 is 16 amino acids. Germline lookup yields CDR1 LNHNV and CDR2 YYDKDF (reference sequence). Trimming took 1 base from V and 6 from J; bases not matched to a gene: 8.

This clone appeared a few times. The chain links TRBV25-1 to TRBJ1-5; TRBD1 agrees at 7 bases. V shed 4 bases, J shed 4 bases, and the junction held 4 bases outside the gene matches. Germline lookup yields CDR1 MGHDK and CDR2 SYGVNS. This CDR3 is 14 amino acids long. The CDR3 nucleotides are TGTGCCAGCAGTGTGACAGGGAGAAATCAGCCCCAGCATTTT. This codes for CASSVTGRNQPQHF.

The rearrangement joins TRBV30 to TRBJ2-5; possible D gene TRBD2, 6 bases. V was cut by 6 bases and J by 4 bases, with 21 bases left in between. This CDR3 is 15 amino acids long. Germline V gene sequence: CDR1 GTSNPN, CDR2 SVGIG (reference sequence). CDR3 coding DNA: TGTGCCTGCACTCTGGGAGGACCTCTCCCAGAGACCCAGTACTTC. It translates to CACTLGGPLPETQYF.

The V call is TRBV27, the J call TRBJ2-2; D uncertain. The CDR3 sequence is 14 residues long. Between the trimmed V and J ends, which lost 8 bases and 1 base, there was a span of 11 bases. CDR1 MNHEY and CDR2 SMNVEV come from the germline V gene (reference sequence). CDR3 DNA sequence: TGTGCCAGCCATGACCAGAGGAACACCGGGGAGCTGTTTTTT. Encoded protein: CASHDQRNTGELFF.

About this clone: In the same sample, other DNA sequences code for this CDR3. The chain combines TRBV7-9 with TRBJ2-3; D unclear. Germline-derived CDR1 and CDR2 are SEHNR and FQNEAQ (reference sequence). Trimming took off 4 bases at V and 6 bases at J, with 8 bases between the two ends. The CDR3 has 12 amino acids. For the CDR3, the DNA is TGTGCCAGCAGCTCCGAAGGGGATACGCAGTATTTT. This sequence encodes CASSSEGDTQYF.

The chain links TRBV5-4 to TRBJ2-7, with TRBD2 matching over 14 bases. CDR1 is SGHNT and CDR2 is YYREEE in the germline V gene (reference sequence). With 0 bases clipped from V and 4 bases from J, the junction kept 6 bases outside the gene matches. The CDR3 sequence is 17 residues long. CDR3 coding DNA: TGTGCCAGCAGCTTGGCCGGACTAGCGGGAGGAGTTTACGAGCAGTACTTC. It codes for CASSLAGLAGGVYEQYF.

This clone has a single count. This sequence joins TRBV5-1 and TRBJ2-5; 12 bases line up with TRBD2. CDR1 is SGHRS, CDR2 YFSETQ, per germline. V gave up 4 bases and J gave up 5 bases; unmatched junction bases: 9. The CDR3 is 16 amino acids. Written as DNA, the CDR3 is TGCGCCAGCAGCGTCGGGACTAGCGGGTATTTTGAGACCCAGTACTTC. Translating gives CASSVGTSGYFETQYF.

This clone appeared a single time. The chain has TRBV6-5 and TRBJ2-2; no definite D call. Per germline, CDR1 MNHEY and CDR2 SVGAGI. This CDR3 is built from 14 residues. V was cut by 0 bases and J by 6 bases, with 8 bases left in between. The CDR3 DNA sequence: TGTGCCAGCAGTTACTCAGGGAAGGCCGGGGAGCTGTTTTTT. It is translated as CASSYSGKAGELFF.

This chain links TRBV10-3 with TRBJ2-3, with 8 bases that match TRBD2. Looked up from germline, CDR1 is ENHRY and CDR2 is SYGVKD. Trimming at V came to 2 bases and at J to 1 base, leaving 2 bases not matched to a gene. The CDR3 is 15 residues long. CDR3 in amino acids: CAISEMRGGTDTQYF. CDR3 DNA: TGTGCCATCAGTGAGATGCGGGGGGGCACAGATACGCAGTATTTT.

This clone was seen only once. This sample includes further DNA sequences coding for the same CDR3. The gene calls are TRBV18 and TRBJ2-3; 10 nucleotides match TRBD1. The CDR3 extends over 16 amino acids. The V and J ends lost 3 bases and 1 base, in that order; junction bases with no gene match: 4. In germline, CDR1 is KGHSH, CDR2 LQKENI. For the CDR3, the DNA is TGTGCCAGCTCACCTACCGGGACAGGGGGCACAGATACGCAGTATTTT. Translated: CASSPTGTGGTDTQYF.

The CDR3 DNA reads TGTGCCAGCTCGGGAAGGGGGCACACTGAAGCTTTCTTT. Translating gives CASSGRGHTEAFF. The gene calls are TRBV2 and TRBJ1-1, with 7 nucleotides matching TRBD1. There are 13 residues in the CDR3. Unmatched junction bases numbered 6, after V lost 8 bases and J lost 3 bases. The germline V gene has CDR1 SNHLY and CDR2 FYNNEI.

This sequence joins TRBV6-5 and TRBJ2-7; TRBD2 aligns across 10 bases. Per germline, CDR1 MNHEY and CDR2 SVGAGI. V lost 4 bases to trimming and J lost 4 bases; unmatched junction nucleotides: 4. The CDR3 has 14 residues. CDR3 amino acids: CASSSLAGDYEQYF. The CDR3 DNA reads TGTGCCAGCAGTTCGCTAGCGGGAGATTACGAGCAGTACTTC.

V and J are TRBV19 and TRBJ1-2, with TRBD1 matching over 7 bases. CDR1 and CDR2 (germline): LNHDA, SQIVND (reference sequence). The length of the CDR3 is 15 residues. The ends lost 2 bases at V and 1 base at J; junction bases unmatched: 4. The CDR3 region is CASSIIAGGNYGYTF. The CDR3 DNA reads TGTGCCAGTAGTATAATCGCAGGGGGTAACTATGGCTACACCTTC. The full variable domain, in which reference TRBV19 and TRBJ1-2 provide the parts outside the CDR3, is DGGITQSPKYLFRKEGQNVTLSCEQNLNHDAMYWYRQDPGQGLRLIYYSQIVNDFQKGDIAEGYSVSREKKESFPLTVTSAQKNPTAFYLCASSIIAGGNYGYTFGSGTRLTVV.